This T cell receptor beta chain comes out of a study of T cell responses to AZD1222 COVID-19 vaccine. Overall study results and limits: In a largely white British group with more females than males, clonal diversity was possibly underestimated.

This CDR3 contains 17 residues. Here immunoSEQ multiplex PCR was the method, and the copy in TCRdb shows in-frame clones only, minus some. Of 95,000 to 150,000 clones in the sample, approximately 88% were seen once. Regarding this clone: Its antigen is currently unknown.

The receptor comes from an adult in good health. Sequencing was performed on peripheral blood, taken on day 0 of AZD1222 vaccination. V gene TRBV21-1 combines with J gene TRBJ1-1. TRBV21-1 is a recognized pseudogene. The DNA of the CDR3 is TGTGCCAGCAGCAAAGAGGCTCCCGGCGGGGTGAGCACTGAAGCTTTCTTT. Translated, it gives CASSKEAPGGVSTEAFF.